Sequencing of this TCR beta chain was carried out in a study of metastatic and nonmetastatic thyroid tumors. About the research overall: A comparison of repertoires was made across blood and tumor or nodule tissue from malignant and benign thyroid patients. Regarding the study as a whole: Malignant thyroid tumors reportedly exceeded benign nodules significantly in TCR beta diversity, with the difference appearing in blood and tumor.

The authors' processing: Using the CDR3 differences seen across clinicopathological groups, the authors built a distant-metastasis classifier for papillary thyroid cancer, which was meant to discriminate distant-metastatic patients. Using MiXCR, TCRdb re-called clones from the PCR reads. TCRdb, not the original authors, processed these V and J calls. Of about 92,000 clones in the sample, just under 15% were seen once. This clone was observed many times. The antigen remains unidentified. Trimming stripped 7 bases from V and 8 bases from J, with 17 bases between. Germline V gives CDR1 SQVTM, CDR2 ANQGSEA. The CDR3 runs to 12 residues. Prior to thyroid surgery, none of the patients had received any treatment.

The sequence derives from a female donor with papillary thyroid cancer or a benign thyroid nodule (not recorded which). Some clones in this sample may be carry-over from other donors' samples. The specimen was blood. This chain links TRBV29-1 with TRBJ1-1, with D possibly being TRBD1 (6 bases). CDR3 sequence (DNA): TGCAGCGCCCTAGGGGGAGCAGCCGAAGCTTTCTTT. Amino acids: CSALGGAAEAFF.